This T cell receptor (beta chain) was documented in a study of blood T cell repertoires in COVID-19. Turning to the study itself: The origin of the acute and convalescent COVID-19 samples was the United States, Italy and Spain. PBMCs, B-cell-depleted T cells, or T cells were the source of the cDNA or gDNA that made up the material.

CDR1 and CDR2 (germline): SGHRS, YFSETQ. With V trimmed by 0 bases and J by 4 bases, 6 bases remained unmatched. This CDR3 has 15 residues. Original analysis: Amplification from reference gene primers served as the basis for estimated nucleated cell counts. Assay used: immunoSEQ multiplex PCR; TCRdb lists only in-frame clones, some missing. V, J and clone size reflect that table, while D and trimming were determined from the DNA. This sample has 25,000 or so clones, with approximately 94% found just once. Sample: peripheral blood. This clonotype was sampled from a woman aged 45-60 years with active COVID-19. This chain uses TRBV5-1 with TRBJ1-1, with 7 bases that match TRBD1. The CDR3 DNA reads as TGCGCCAGCAGCTTGGGGGACAGAGAGAGCACTGAAGCTTTCTTT. Protein product: CASSLGDRESTEAFF. Based on the CDR3 plus reference TRBV5-1 and TRBJ1-1, the full variable domain is KAGVTQTPRYLIKTRGQQVTLSCSPISGHRSVSWYQQTPGQGLQFLFEYFSETQRNKGNFPGRFSGRQFSNSRSEMNVSTLELGDSALYLCASSLGDRESTEAFFGQGTRLTVV.